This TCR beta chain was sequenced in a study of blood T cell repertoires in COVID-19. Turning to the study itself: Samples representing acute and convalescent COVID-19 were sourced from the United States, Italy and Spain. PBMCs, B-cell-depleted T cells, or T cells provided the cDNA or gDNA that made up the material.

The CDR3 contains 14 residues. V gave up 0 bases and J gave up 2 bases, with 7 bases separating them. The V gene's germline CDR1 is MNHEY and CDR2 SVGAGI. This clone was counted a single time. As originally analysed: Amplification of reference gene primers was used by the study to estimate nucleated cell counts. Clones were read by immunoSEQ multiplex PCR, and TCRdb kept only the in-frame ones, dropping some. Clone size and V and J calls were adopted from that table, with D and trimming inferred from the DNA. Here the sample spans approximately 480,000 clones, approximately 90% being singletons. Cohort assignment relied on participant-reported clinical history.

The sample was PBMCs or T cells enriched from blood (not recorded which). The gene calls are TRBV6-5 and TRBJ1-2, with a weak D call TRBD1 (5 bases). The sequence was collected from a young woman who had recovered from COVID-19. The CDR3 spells CASSYSRGNYGYTF. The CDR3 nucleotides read TGTGCCAGCAGTTACTCAAGGGGCAACTATGGCTACACCTTC.